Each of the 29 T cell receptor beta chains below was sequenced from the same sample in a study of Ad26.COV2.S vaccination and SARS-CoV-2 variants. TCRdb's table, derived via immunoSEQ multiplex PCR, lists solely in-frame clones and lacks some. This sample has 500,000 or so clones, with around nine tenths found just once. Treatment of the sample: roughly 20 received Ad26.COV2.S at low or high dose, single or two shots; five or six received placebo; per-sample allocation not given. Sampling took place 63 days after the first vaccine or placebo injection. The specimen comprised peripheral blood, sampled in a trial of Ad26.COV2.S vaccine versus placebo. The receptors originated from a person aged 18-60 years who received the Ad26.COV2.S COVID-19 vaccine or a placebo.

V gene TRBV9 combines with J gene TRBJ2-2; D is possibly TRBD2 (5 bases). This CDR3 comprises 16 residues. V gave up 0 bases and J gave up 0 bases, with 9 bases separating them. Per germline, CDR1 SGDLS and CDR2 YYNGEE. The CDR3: CASSVGVAPNTGELFF. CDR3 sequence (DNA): TGTGCCAGCAGCGTAGGGGTAGCGCCGAACACCGGGGAGCTGTTTTTT.

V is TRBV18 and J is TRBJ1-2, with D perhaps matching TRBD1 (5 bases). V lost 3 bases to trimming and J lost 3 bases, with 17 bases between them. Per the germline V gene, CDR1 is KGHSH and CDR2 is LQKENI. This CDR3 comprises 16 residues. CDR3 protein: CASSPVGGVLDYGYTF. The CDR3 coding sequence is TGTGCCAGCTCACCCGTTGGGGGGGTGCTTGACTATGGCTACACCTTC.

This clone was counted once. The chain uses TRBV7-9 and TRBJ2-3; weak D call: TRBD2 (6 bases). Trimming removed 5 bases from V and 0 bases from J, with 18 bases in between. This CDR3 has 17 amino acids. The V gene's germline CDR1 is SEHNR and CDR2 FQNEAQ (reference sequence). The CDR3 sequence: CASSAKGLRFSTDTQYF. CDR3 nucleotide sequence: TGTGCCAGCAGCGCAAAGGGACTTCGATTCAGCACAGATACGCAGTATTTT.

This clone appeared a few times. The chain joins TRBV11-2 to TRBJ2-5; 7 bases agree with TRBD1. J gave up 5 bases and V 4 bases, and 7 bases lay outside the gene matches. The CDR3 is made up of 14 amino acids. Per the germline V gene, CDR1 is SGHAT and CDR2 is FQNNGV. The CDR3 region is CASSSSGGQETQYF. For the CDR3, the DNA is TGTGCCAGCAGCTCTTCAGGGGGTCAGGAGACCCAGTACTTC.

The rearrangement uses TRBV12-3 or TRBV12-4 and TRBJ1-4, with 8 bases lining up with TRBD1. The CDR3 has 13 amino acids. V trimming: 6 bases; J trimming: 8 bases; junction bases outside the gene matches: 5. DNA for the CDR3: TGTGCCAGCAGGGACAGGGCTGCCGAAAAACTGTTTTTT. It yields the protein CASRDRAAEKLFF.

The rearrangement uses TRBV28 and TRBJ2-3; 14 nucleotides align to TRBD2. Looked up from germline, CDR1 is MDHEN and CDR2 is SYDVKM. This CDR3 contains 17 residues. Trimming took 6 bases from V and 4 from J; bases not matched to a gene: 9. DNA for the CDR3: TGTGCCAGCAGGCGGGGGAGACTAGCGGGAGGGCCAGATACGCAGTATTTT. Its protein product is CASRRGRLAGGPDTQYF.

CDR3 loop: CASSARLGTGADQPQHF. The CDR3 DNA follows: TGTGCCAGCAGTGCTCGCCTCGGGACAGGGGCCGATCAGCCCCAGCATTTT. The J gene is TRBJ1-5, the V gene TRBV2; 10 bases map to TRBD1. With V trimmed by 4 bases and J by 5 bases, 11 bases remained unmatched. Germline V lookup: CDR1 SNHLY, CDR2 FYNNEI. This CDR3 is built from 17 residues.

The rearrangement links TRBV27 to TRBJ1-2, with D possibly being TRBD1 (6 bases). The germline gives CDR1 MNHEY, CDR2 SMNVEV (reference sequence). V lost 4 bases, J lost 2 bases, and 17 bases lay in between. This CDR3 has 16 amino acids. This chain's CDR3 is CASSSRTRGWNYGYTF. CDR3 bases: TGTGCCAGCAGTTCCCGAACCAGGGGTTGGAACTATGGCTACACCTTC.

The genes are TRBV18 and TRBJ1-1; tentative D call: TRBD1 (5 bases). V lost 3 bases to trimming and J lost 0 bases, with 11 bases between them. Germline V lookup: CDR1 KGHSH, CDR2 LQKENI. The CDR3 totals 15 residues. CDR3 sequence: CASSPGPGLNTEAFF. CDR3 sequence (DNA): TGTGCCAGCTCACCGGGGCCGGGGCTGAACACTGAAGCTTTCTTT. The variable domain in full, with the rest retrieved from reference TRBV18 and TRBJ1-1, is NAGVMQNPRHLVRRRGQEARLRCSPMKGHSHVYWYRQLPEEGLKFMVYLQKENIIDESGMPKERFSAEFPKEGPSILRIQQVVRGDSAAYFCASSPGPGLNTEAFFGQGTRLTVV.

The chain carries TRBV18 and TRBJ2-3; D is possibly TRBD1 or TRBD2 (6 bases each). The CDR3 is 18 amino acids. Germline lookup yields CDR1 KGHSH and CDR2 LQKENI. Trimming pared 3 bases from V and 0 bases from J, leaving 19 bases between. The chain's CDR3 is CASSPRGLRTVSTDTQYF. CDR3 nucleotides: TGTGCCAGCTCACCGCGGGGATTACGGACAGTTAGCACAGATACGCAGTATTTT.

In DNA form, the CDR3 reads TGTGCCAGCAGCCAAGTGCGGGAGAATGAAAAACTGTTTTTT. Protein sequence: CASSQVRENEKLFF. The J gene is TRBJ1-4, the V gene TRBV14; D is uncertain. Trimming stripped 1 base from V and 5 bases from J, with 8 bases between. This CDR3 comprises 14 residues. The germline CDR1 and CDR2 sequences are SGHDN and FVKESK.

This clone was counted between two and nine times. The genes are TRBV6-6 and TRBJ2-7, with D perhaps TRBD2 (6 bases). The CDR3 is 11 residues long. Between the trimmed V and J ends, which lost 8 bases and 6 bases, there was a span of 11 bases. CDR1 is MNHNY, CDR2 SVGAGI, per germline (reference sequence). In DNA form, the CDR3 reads TGTGCCAGCTTGGGGGGTTTCGAGCAGTACTTC. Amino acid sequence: CASLGGFEQYF.

The CDR3 is CASSPPRGAYEQYF. The CDR3 DNA reads as TGTGCCAGCAGCCCCCCCAGGGGTGCCTACGAGCAGTACTTC. The V and J genes are TRBV4-2 and TRBJ2-7, with a possible D match to TRBD1 (6 bases). The CDR3 loop spans 14 amino acids. V gave up 4 bases and J gave up 2 bases, with 12 bases separating them. Germline V lookup: CDR1 LGHNA, CDR2 YNFKEQ.

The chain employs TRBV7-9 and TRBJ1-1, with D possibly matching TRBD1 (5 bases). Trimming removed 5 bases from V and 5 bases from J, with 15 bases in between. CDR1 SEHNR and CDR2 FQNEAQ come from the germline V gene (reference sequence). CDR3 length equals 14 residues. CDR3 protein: CASSRSGSITEAFF. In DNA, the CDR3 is TGTGCCAGCAGCCGATCAGGGAGTATTACTGAAGCTTTCTTT.

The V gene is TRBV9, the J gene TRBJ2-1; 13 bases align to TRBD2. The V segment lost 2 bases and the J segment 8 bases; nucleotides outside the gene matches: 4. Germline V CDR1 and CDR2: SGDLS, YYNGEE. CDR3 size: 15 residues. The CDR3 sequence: CASSVGLAGVDEQFF. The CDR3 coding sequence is TGTGCCAGCAGCGTTGGACTAGCGGGAGTCGATGAGCAGTTCTTC.

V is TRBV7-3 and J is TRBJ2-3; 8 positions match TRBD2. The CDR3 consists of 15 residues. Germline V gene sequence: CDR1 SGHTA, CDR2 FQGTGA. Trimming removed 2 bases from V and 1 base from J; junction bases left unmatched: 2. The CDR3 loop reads CASSLQLAGTDTQYF. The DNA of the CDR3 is TGTGCCAGCAGCTTACAACTAGCGGGCACAGATACGCAGTATTTT.

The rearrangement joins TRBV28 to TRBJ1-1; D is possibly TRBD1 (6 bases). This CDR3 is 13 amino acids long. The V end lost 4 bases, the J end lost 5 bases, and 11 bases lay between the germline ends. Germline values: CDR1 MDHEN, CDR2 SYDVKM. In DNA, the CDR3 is TGTGCCAGCAGTTCCGACAGGATAACTGAAGCTTTCTTT. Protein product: CASSSDRITEAFF.

The CDR3: CSVQIRANREAFF. As DNA, the CDR3 is TGCAGCGTCCAGATCCGGGCCAACCGTGAAGCTTTCTTT. The chain joins TRBV29-1 to TRBJ1-1, with no clear D. The CDR3 is 13 amino acids. V shed 6 bases and J shed 7 bases, with 18 bases lying between them. Germline V CDR1 and CDR2: SQVTM, ANQGSEA.

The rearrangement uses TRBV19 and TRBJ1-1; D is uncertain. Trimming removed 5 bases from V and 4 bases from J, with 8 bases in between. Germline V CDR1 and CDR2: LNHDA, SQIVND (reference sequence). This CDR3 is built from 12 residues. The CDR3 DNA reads TGTGCCAGTAGTCGACTAGGCACTGAAGCTTTCTTT. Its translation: CASSRLGTEAFF.

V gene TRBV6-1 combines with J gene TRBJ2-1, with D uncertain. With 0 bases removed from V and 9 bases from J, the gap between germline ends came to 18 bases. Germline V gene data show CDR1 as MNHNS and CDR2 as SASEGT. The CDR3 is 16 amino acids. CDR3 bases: TGTGCCAGCAGTGAAGCGGGCCCAATGTTTCCGGGTGAGCAGTTCTTC. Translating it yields CASSEAGPMFPGEQFF.

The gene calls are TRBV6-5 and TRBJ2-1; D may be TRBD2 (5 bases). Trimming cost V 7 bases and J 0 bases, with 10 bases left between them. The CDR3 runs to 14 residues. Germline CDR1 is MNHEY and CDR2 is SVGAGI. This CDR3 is CASNGRDSYNEQFF. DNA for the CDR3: TGTGCCAGCAACGGCCGGGACTCCTACAATGAGCAGTTCTTC.

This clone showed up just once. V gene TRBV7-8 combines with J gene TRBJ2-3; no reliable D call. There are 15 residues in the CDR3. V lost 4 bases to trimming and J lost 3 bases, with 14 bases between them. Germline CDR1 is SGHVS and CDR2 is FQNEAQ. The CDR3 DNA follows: TGTGCCAGCAGCTCCACCGTTAGGGCTACAGATACGCAGTATTTT. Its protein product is CASSSTVRATDTQYF.

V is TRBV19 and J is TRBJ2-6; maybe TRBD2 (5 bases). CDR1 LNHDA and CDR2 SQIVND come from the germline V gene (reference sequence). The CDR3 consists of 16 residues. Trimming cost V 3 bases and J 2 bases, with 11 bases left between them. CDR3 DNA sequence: TGTGCCAGTAGTATTGAGCGGTTCGCTGGGGCCAACGTCCTGACTTTC. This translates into CASSIERFAGANVLTF. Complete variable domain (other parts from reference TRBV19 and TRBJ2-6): DGGITQSPKYLFRKEGQNVTLSCEQNLNHDAMYWYRQDPGQGLRLIYYSQIVNDFQKGDIAEGYSVSREKKESFPLTVTSAQKNPTAFYLCASSIERFAGANVLTFGAGSRLTVL.

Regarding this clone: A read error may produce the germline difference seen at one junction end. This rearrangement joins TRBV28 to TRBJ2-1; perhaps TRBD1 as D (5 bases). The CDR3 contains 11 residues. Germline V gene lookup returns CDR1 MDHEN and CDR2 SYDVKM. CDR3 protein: CASSNTRVNVF. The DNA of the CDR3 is TGTGCCAGCAGTAACACCAGGGTCAACGTCTTC.

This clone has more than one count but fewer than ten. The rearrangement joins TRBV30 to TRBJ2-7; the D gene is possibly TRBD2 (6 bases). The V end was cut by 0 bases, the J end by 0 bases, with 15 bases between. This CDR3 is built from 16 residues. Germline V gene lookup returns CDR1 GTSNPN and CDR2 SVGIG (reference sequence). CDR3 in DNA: TGTGCCTGGAGTGTACTGGGGAGGATGAGCTCCTACGAGCAGTACTTC. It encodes CAWSVLGRMSSYEQYF.

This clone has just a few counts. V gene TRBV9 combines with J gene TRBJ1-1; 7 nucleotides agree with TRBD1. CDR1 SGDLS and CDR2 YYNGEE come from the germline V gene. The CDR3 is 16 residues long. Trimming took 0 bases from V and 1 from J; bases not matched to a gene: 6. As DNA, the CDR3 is TGTGCCAGCAGCGTAGACCCCAGGGGGACGAACACTGAAGCTTTCTTT. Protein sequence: CASSVDPRGTNTEAFF.

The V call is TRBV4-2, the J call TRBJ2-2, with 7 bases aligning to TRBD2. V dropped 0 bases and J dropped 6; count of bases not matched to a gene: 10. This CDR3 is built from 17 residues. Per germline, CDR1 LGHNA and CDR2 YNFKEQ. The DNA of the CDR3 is TGTGCCAGCAGCCAAGACTCAGCGGGACCGGGGGCCGGGGAGCTGTTTTTT. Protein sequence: CASSQDSAGPGAGELFF.

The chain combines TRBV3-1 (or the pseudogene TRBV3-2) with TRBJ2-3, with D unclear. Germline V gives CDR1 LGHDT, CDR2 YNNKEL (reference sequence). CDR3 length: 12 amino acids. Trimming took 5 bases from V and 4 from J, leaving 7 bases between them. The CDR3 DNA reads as TGTGCCAGCAGCTTCAGCGCAGATACGCAGTATTTT. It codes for CASSFSADTQYF.

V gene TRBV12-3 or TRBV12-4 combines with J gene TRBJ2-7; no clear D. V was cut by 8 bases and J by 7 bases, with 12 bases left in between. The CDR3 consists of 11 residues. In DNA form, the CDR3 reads TGTGCCAGCGGAGCATTGGGAGAGCAGTACTTC. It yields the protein CASGALGEQYF.